The next 16 T cell receptor beta chains were all read from a single sample in a study of cytomegalovirus exposure and HLA in healthy donors. Clones were read by immunoSEQ multiplex PCR, and TCRdb kept only the in-frame ones, dropping some. The sample records 200,000 or so clones, about 80% being singletons. Sequenced input: PBMCs. The source of these receptors is a man between 18 and 35 years old in good health and CMV-seropositive.

J is TRBJ2-5 and V is TRBV25-1, with D possibly TRBD2 on 6 matching bases. Germline CDR1 MGHDK, CDR2 SYGVNS. V gave up 5 bases and J gave up 1 base, with 11 bases separating them. There are 14 residues in the CDR3. The CDR3 is CASSKAGLQETQYF. CDR3 DNA: TGTGCCAGCAGTAAAGCGGGCCTCCAAGAGACCCAGTACTTC.

V usage is TRBV6-1 and J usage is TRBJ1-2; D unresolved. Trimming took off 5 bases at V and 3 bases at J, with 10 bases between the two ends. The germline V gene has CDR1 MNHNS and CDR2 SASEGT. This CDR3 has 13 residues. Here the CDR3 DNA reads TGTGCCAGCAGTACGCGACGGGACTATGGCTACACCTTC. It yields the protein CASSTRRDYGYTF.

The rearrangement joins TRBV4-1 to TRBJ2-1; D perhaps matches TRBD1 (6 bases). Germline CDR1 MGHRA, CDR2 YSYEKL. The CDR3 runs 12 residues. V was trimmed by 5 bases and J by 7 bases, leaving 9 bases between them. The CDR3 DNA is TGCGCCAGCAGCACTACAGGGAATGAGCAGTTCTTC. It specifies CASSTTGNEQFF.

This chain connects TRBV6-5 to TRBJ1-1, with TRBD1 matching over 7 bases. V dropped 0 bases and J dropped 1; count of bases not matched to a gene: 2. Germline V gene lookup returns CDR1 MNHEY and CDR2 SVGAGI. The CDR3 consists of 15 residues. The CDR3 spells CASSYSGDRNTEAFF. DNA of the CDR3: TGTGCCAGCAGTTACTCTGGGGACAGGAACACTGAAGCTTTCTTT.

The genes are TRBV6-6 and TRBJ2-1, with 7 bases identical to TRBD2. This CDR3 has 14 residues. Per germline, CDR1 MNHNY and CDR2 SVGAGI (reference sequence). With 5 bases clipped from V and 7 bases from J, the junction kept 8 bases outside the gene matches. DNA for the CDR3: TGTGCCAGCAGTAATAGCGGGTCACGAAATGAGCAGTTCTTC. Its translation is CASSNSGSRNEQFF.

The chain carries TRBV27 and TRBJ2-1, with TRBD2 identical over 8 bases. Germline V gene lookup returns CDR1 MNHEY and CDR2 SMNVEV (reference sequence). After removal of 6 bases from V and 6 bases from J, the junction contained 10 bases not matched to a gene. The length of the CDR3 is 15 residues. This CDR3 is CASRFGGTSPNEQFF. In DNA, the CDR3 is TGTGCCAGCAGGTTTGGCGGGACTAGTCCCAATGAGCAGTTCTTC.

This CDR3 reads CASSDSGLGSYNEQFF. CDR3 in DNA: TGCGCCAGCAGCGACAGCGGACTAGGATCCTACAATGAGCAGTTCTTC. The J gene is TRBJ2-1, the V gene TRBV4-3, with TRBD2 matching over 7 bases. Trimming took 5 bases from V and 1 from J; bases not matched to a gene: 8. Germline V lookup: CDR1 LGHNA, CDR2 YSLEER. This CDR3 has 16 amino acids.

The genes are TRBV9 and TRBJ2-3; D not certain. The CDR3 totals 12 residues. CDR1 and CDR2 (germline): SGDLS, YYNGEE. Between the trimmed V and J ends, which lost 3 bases and 6 bases, there was a span of 8 bases. CDR3 region: CASSAFGDTQYF. For the CDR3, the DNA is TGTGCCAGCAGCGCTTTTGGCGATACGCAGTATTTT. Filled out from reference TRBV9 and TRBJ2-3, the complete variable domain reads DSGVTQTPKHLITATGQRVTLRCSPRSGDLSVYWYQQSLDQGLQFLIQYYNGEERAKGNILERFSAQQFPDLHSELNLSSLELGDSALYFCASSAFGDTQYFGPGTRLTVL.

The V call is TRBV5-1, the J call TRBJ2-5; no clear D. The CDR3 spans 15 residues. Trimming left V 2 bases short and J 5 bases short, with 16 bases between. Germline V gives CDR1 SGHRS, CDR2 YFSETQ. In nucleotides, the CDR3 is TGCGCCAGCAGCTTAGAATCGAGGCAGCTGGAGACCCAGTACTTC. Its protein product is CASSLESRQLETQYF.

This clone was observed a single time. V is TRBV7-9 and J is TRBJ2-7; no firm D call. The V end lost 7 bases, the J end lost 0 bases, and 10 bases lay between the germline ends. There are 13 residues in the CDR3. Germline CDR1 and CDR2: SEHNR and FQNEAQ (reference sequence). CDR3 amino acids: CASNSGTSYEQYF. The CDR3 bases are TGTGCCAGCAACTCAGGAACCTCCTACGAGCAGTACTTC.

This rearrangement joins TRBV4-2 to TRBJ1-2, with 9 bases fitting TRBD1. Germline V CDR1 and CDR2: LGHNA, YNFKEQ. The CDR3 totals 16 residues. V gave up 2 bases and J gave up 2 bases; unmatched junction bases: 6. The CDR3 is CASSQMDRGENYGYTF. As DNA, the CDR3 is TGTGCCAGCAGCCAAATGGACAGGGGAGAGAACTATGGCTACACCTTC.

In its sample, this clone was seen many times. The chain links TRBV4-1 to TRBJ1-3; D is undetermined. V lost 4 bases and J 0 bases, leaving 13 bases between the germline ends. CDR1 is MGHRA, CDR2 YSYEKL, per germline. This CDR3 comprises 16 residues. CDR3 protein: CASSRLQTSSGNTIYF. The CDR3 DNA is TGCGCCAGCAGCCGACTACAAACTTCCTCTGGAAACACCATATATTTT.

The rearrangement links TRBV27 to TRBJ2-3, with D possibly TRBD2 on 5 matching bases. The germline CDR1 and CDR2 sequences are MNHEY and SMNVEV (reference sequence). The CDR3 is 14 residues long. V shed 4 bases and J shed 3 bases, with 11 bases lying between them. CDR3: CASSSTDLTDTQYF. In DNA form, the CDR3 reads TGTGCCAGCAGTTCGACGGACTTGACAGATACGCAGTATTTT.

The chain couples TRBV9 to TRBJ2-7; 12 bases align to TRBD1. The CDR3 contains 16 residues. Germline V gene data show CDR1 as SGDLS and CDR2 as YYNGEE. V gave up 4 bases and J gave up 5 bases; unmatched junction bases: 10. CDR3: CASSPYAGQGADEQYF. The DNA for the CDR3 is TGTGCCAGCAGCCCCTATGCGGGACAGGGGGCCGACGAGCAGTACTTC.

The chain links TRBV27 to TRBJ2-1, with 13 bases aligning to TRBD2. This CDR3 comprises 16 residues. Trimming cost V 6 bases and J 4 bases; bases outside gene matches: 6. The V gene's germline CDR1 is MNHEY and CDR2 SMNVEV (reference sequence). CDR3 in amino acids: CASSSGLAGRYNEQFF. In nucleotides, the CDR3 is TGTGCCAGCAGCTCGGGACTAGCGGGACGTTACAATGAGCAGTTCTTC.

The V gene is TRBV30, the J gene TRBJ2-5; the D is unclear. V dropped 5 bases and J dropped 2 bases, with 6 bases sitting between them. The germline V gene has CDR1 GTSNPN and CDR2 SVGIG (reference sequence). This CDR3 has 11 amino acids. CDR3 bases: TGTGCCTGGGACTCGCAAGAGACCCAGTACTTC. Protein product: CAWDSQETQYF. The full variable domain, with the rest looked up from reference TRBV30 and TRBJ2-5, is SQTIHQWPATLVQPVGSPLSLECTVEGTSNPNLYWYRQAAGRGLQLLFYSVGIGQISSEVPQNLSASRPQDRQFILSSKKLLLSDSGFYLCAWDSQETQYFGPGTRLLVL.